This T cell receptor beta chain was sequenced during a study of shared clonotypes between healthy human individuals. Terminally differentiated effector memory CD45RA+ cells were excluded from the naive CD8 cells, which were CD45RO-negative and positively selected for CCR7. Study conclusions and caveats: Tissues were not sampled, only blood, and their repertoires likely differ.

Germline values: CDR1 SGHRS, CDR2 YFSETQ. The CDR3 runs 11 residues. To note about this clone: The antigen is unknown. One end of the junction does not line up with germline, which may come from a read error.

Some clones are missing from TCRdb's copy, which holds only in-frame ones; the method was immunoSEQ multiplex PCR. In the table there are hundreds of thousands of clones, roughly 98% of which are singletons. The specimen sequenced was naive CD8+ T cells sorted from blood. This clonotype was obtained from a man aged 25-45 years in good health. This chain uses TRBV5-1 with TRBJ2-3; D is possibly TRBD1 or TRBD2 (5 bases each). Here the CDR3 reads CASQGDASTHF. CDR3 bases: TGCGCCAGCCAAGGGGACGCCTCAACCCATTTT.